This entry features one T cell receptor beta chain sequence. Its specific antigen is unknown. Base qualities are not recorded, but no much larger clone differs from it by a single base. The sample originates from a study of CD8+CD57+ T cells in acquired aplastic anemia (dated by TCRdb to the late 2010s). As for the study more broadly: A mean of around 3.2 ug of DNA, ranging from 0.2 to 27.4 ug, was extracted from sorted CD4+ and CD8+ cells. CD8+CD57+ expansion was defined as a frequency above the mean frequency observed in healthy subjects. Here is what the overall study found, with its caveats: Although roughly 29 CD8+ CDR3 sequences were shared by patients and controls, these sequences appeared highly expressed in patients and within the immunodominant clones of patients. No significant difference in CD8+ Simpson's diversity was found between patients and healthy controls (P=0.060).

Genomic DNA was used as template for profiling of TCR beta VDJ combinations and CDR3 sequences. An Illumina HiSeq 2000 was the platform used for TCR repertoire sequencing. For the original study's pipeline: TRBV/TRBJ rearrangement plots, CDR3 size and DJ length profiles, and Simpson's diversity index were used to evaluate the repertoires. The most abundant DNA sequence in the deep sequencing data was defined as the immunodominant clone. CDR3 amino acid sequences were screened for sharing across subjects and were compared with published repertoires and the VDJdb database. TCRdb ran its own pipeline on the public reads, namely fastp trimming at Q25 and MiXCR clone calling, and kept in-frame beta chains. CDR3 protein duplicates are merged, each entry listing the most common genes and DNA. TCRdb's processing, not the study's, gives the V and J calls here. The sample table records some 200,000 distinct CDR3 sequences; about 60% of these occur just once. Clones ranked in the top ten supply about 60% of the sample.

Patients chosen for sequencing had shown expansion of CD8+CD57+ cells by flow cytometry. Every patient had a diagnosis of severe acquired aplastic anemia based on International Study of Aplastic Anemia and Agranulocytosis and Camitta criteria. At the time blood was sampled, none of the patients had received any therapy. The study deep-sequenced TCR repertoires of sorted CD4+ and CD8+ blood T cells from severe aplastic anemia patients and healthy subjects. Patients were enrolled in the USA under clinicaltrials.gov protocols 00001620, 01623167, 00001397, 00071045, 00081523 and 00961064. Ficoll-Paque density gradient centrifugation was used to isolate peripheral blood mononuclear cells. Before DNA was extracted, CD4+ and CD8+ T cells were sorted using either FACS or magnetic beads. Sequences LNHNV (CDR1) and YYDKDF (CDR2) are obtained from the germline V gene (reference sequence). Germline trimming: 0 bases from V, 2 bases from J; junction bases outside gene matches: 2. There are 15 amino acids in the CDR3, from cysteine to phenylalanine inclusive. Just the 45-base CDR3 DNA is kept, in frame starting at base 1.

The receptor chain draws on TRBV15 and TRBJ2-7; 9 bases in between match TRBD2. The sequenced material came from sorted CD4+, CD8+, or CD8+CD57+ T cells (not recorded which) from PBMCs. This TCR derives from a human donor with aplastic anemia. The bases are TGTGCCACCAGCAGAGAACCTAGCGGGACCTACGAGCAGTACTTC. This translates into CATSREPSGTYEQYF.